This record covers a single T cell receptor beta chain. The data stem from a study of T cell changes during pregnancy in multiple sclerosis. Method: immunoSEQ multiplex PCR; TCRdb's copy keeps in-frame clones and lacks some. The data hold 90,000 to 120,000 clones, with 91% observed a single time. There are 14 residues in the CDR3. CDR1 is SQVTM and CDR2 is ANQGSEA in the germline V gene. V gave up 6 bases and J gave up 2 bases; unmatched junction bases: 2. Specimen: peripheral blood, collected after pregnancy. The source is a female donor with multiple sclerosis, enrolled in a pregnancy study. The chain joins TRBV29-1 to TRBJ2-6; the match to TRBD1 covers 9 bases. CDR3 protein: CSVGQGPGANVLTF. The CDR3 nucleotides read TGCAGCGTGGGACAGGGACCTGGGGCCAACGTCCTGACTTTC.